One T cell receptor beta chain is described in this entry. As yet, its antigen is unknown. Sampling of alopecia areata patients yielded lesional scalp punch biopsies as well as peripheral blood. PBMCs served as the source from which CD4+ and CD8+ T cells were sorted. The sample is drawn from a study of CD8+ T cells in alopecia areata. CDR1 and CDR2 (germline): GTSNPN, SVGIG (reference sequence). The CDR3 covers 13 residues. Trimming took off 7 bases at V and 3 bases at J, with 16 bases between the two ends. It was cDNA, reverse transcribed from extracted RNA, that served as the sequencing template. The method was immunoSEQ multiplex PCR; TCRdb's version includes in-frame clones alone and lacks a portion of them. In the table there are 110,000 to 150,000 clones, roughly 46% of which are singletons. The study's findings and limits: Normal scalp had lower clonality than lesional scalp, with alopecia totalis/universalis lesions showing this most strongly.

This chain connects TRBV30 to TRBJ2-7, with D perhaps being TRBD1 or TRBD2 (6 bases each). The sequenced sample was CD4+ T cells sorted from blood, obtained at week 0. The clonotype originates from a human donor with alopecia areata. Here the CDR3 DNA reads TGTGCCTTAGAAGGGGGGAGAGGCTACGAGCAGTACTTC. It codes for CALEGGRGYEQYF.